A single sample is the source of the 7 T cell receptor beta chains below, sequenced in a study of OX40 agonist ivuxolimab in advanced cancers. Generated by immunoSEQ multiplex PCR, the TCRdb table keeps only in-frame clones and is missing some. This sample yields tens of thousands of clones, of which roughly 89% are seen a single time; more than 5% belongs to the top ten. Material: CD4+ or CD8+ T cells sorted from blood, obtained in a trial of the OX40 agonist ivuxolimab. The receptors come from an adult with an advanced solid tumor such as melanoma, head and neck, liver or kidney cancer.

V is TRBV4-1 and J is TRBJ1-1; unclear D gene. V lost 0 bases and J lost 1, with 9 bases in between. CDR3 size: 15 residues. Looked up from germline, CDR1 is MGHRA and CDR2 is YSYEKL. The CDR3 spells CASSQDLGPNTEAFF. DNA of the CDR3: TGCGCCAGCAGCCAAGATCTAGGGCCGAACACTGAAGCTTTCTTT.

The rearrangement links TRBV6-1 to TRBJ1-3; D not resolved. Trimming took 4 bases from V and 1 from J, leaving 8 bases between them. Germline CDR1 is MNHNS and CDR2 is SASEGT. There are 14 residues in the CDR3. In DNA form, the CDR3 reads TGTGCCAGCAGTGCGGTGGGATCTGGAAACACCATATATTTT. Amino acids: CASSAVGSGNTIYF.

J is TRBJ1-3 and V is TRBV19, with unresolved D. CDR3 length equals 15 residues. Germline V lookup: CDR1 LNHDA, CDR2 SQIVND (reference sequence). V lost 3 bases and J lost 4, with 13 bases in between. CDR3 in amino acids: CASSIILDVGNTIYF. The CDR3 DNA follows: TGTGCCAGTAGTATCATCTTGGATGTGGGAAACACCATATATTTT.

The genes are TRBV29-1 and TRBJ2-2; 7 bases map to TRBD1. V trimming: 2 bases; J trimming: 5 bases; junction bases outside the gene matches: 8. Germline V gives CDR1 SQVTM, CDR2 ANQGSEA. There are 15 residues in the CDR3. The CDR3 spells CSVEILGGGTGELFF. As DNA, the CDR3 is TGCAGCGTTGAAATACTAGGGGGCGGGACCGGGGAGCTGTTTTTT.

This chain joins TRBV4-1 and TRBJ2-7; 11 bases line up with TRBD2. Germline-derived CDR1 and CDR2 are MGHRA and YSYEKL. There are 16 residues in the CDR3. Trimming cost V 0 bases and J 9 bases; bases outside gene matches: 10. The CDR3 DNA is TGCGCCAGCAGCCAAGATGTGGTAGCGGGGGGGCCGTGGCAGTACGTC. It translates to CASSQDVVAGGPWQYV.

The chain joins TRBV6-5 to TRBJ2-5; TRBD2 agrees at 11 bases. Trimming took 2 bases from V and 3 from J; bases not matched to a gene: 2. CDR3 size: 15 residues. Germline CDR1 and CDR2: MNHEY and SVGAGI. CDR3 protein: CASSYLTSGEETQYF. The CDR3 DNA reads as TGTGCCAGCAGTTACCTGACTAGCGGGGAAGAGACCCAGTACTTC.

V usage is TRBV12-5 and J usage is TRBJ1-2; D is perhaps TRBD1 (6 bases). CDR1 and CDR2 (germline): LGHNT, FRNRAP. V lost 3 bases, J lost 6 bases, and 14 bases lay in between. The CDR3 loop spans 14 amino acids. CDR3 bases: TGTGCTAGTGGTTTAGGGGGGTTCGGTAATGGCTACACCTTC. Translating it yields CASGLGGFGNGYTF.